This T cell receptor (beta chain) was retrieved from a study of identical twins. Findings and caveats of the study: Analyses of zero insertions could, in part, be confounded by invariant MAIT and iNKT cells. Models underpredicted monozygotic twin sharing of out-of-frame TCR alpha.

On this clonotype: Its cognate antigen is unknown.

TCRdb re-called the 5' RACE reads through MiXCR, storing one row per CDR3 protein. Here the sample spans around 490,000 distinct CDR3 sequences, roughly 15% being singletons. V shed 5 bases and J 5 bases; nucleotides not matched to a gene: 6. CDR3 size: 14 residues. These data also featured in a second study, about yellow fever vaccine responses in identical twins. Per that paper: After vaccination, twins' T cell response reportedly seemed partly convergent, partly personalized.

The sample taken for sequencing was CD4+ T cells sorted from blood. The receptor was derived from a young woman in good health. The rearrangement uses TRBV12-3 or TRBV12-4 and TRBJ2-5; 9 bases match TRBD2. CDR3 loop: CASSRGTSRETQYF. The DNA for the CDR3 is TGTGCCAGCAGTCGAGGGACTAGCCGGGAGACCCAGTACTTC.